The 26 T cell receptor beta chains below were found in one sample sequenced in a study of T-cell memory formation after mild COVID-19. TCRdb called the 5' RACE reads again in MiXCR, with one record for every CDR3 protein. The sample includes approximately 560,000 distinct CDR3 sequences, around 16% seen only once; the top ten take 8.1%. Sequencing was performed on PBMCs or a T cell subset sorted from them (not recorded which). The receptors originated from an adult woman who had mild COVID-19 (a few samples of this study predate the infection). Cell type and time point are not known.

This clonotype was picked up many times. This chain connects TRBV7-9 to TRBJ2-2; D is uncertain. From germline, CDR1 is SEHNR and CDR2 FQNEAQ (reference sequence). This CDR3 comprises 13 residues. V was clipped by 4 bases and J by 5 bases, with 8 bases between them. Here the CDR3 DNA reads TGTGCCAGCAGCTGGCCGGGTACCGGGGAGCTGTTTTTT. Protein product: CASSWPGTGELFF. The variable domain in full, completed from reference TRBV7-9 and TRBJ2-2, reads DTGVSQNPRHKITKRGQNVTFRCDPISEHNRLYWYRQTLGQGPEFLTYFQNEAQLEKSRLLSDRFSAERPKGSFSTLEIQRTEQGDSAMYLCASSWPGTGELFFGEGSRLTVL.

V is TRBV7-2 and J is TRBJ2-5; 12 positions match TRBD2. The trim removed 3 bases at V and 1 base at J, leaving 6 bases unmatched. CDR1 is SGHTA, CDR2 FQGNSA, per germline. This CDR3 has 17 amino acids. The CDR3 region has the DNA TGTGCCAGCAGCTTGGAGACTAGCGGGAGTTTCCAAGAGACCCAGTACTTC. This encodes CASSLETSGSFQETQYF.

Only a few counts were recorded for this clonotype. The chain uses TRBV7-9 and TRBJ2-6; weak D call: TRBD1 (5 bases). V shed 4 bases and J shed 2 bases, with 9 bases lying between them. Germline CDR1 and CDR2: SEHNR and FQNEAQ (reference sequence). There are 15 residues in the CDR3. CDR3 sequence: CASSWVQAGANVLTF. CDR3 nucleotides: TGTGCCAGCAGCTGGGTACAGGCTGGGGCCAACGTCCTGACTTTC.

This chain joins TRBV2 and TRBJ2-5; D may match TRBD1 or TRBD2 (5 bases each). The CDR3 consists of 13 residues. Germline lookup yields CDR1 SNHLY and CDR2 FYNNEI. V dropped 10 bases and J dropped 1 base, with 13 bases sitting between them. CDR3 DNA: TGTGCCACCATGAGGGACCTCCAAGAGACCCAGTACTTC. Amino acid sequence: CATMRDLQETQYF.

This clonotype was counted a few times. The chain has TRBV5-1 and TRBJ1-5; TRBD1 aligns across 10 bases. The CDR3 length is 16 residues. Germline CDR1 is SGHRS and CDR2 is YFSETQ. Losses at the gene ends were 3 bases for V and 3 bases for J; bases not matched to a gene: 6. The CDR3 region is CASSSPDRGDNQPQHF. CDR3 DNA sequence: TGCGCCAGCAGCTCCCCGGACAGGGGGGACAATCAGCCCCAGCATTTT.

This clonotype was observed many times. The chain recombines TRBV12-3 or TRBV12-4 with TRBJ1-4, with a weak D call TRBD1 (5 bases). The germline V and J ends were trimmed by 3 bases and 6 bases, with 26 bases remaining between them. The length of the CDR3 is 19 residues. The CDR3 is CASSFRQRGLRGIDEKLFF. DNA for the CDR3: TGTGCCAGCAGTTTTCGGCAGCGGGGCCTCCGGGGGATCGATGAAAAACTGTTTTTT.

The genes are TRBV9 and TRBJ1-1; the D is unclear. Germline V gives CDR1 SGDLS, CDR2 YYNGEE. The V and J ends lost 3 bases and 0 bases respectively, with 15 bases between them. The CDR3 runs to 16 residues. The CDR3 loop is CASSAARGRMNTEAFF. The CDR3 DNA is TGTGCCAGCAGCGCCGCGCGAGGGCGGATGAACACTGAAGCTTTCTTT. Using reference TRBV9 and TRBJ1-1 for the parts outside the CDR3, the full variable domain is DSGVTQTPKHLITATGQRVTLRCSPRSGDLSVYWYQQSLDQGLQFLIQYYNGEERAKGNILERFSAQQFPDLHSELNLSSLELGDSALYFCASSAARGRMNTEAFFGQGTRLTVV.

This clonotype was recorded a few times. The gene calls are TRBV7-8 and TRBJ2-3; D is unresolved. With 3 bases removed from V and 0 bases from J, the gap between germline ends came to 13 bases. The germline gives CDR1 SGHVS, CDR2 FQNEAQ. This CDR3 comprises 16 residues. As DNA, the CDR3 is TGTGCCAGCAGCTTTTTACAGAGCCCGAGCACAGATACGCAGTATTTT. Translation gives CASSFLQSPSTDTQYF.

This clonotype was found a few times. The chain links TRBV4-2 to TRBJ1-4, with D maybe TRBD1 (6 bases). Trimming left V 2 bases short and J 5 bases short, with 15 bases between. The CDR3 length is 16 residues. Germline CDR1 and CDR2: LGHNA and YNFKEQ. CDR3 sequence reads: CASSQTGGAGNEKLFF. In DNA form, the CDR3 reads TGTGCCAGCAGCCAAACGGGGGGCGCAGGAAATGAAAAACTGTTTTTT.

In its sample, this clonotype was seen a few times. The V and J genes are TRBV7-2 and TRBJ1-5; D is possibly TRBD1 (5 bases). The CDR3 is 14 amino acids. V lost 5 bases and J 6 bases, leaving 14 bases between the germline ends. The germline V gene encodes CDR1 SGHTA and CDR2 FQGNSA. The CDR3: CASSPLGGGQPQHF. The CDR3 nucleotides are TGTGCCAGCAGCCCATTGGGGGGGGGTCAGCCCCAGCATTTT.

This clonotype was counted only a few times. The CDR3 bases are TGTGCCAGCAGTGGACAGGAAAATCAGCCCCAGCATTTT. This encodes CASSGQENQPQHF. The V call is TRBV6-6, the J call TRBJ1-5, with TRBD1 matching 7 bases. This CDR3 has 13 amino acids. J was trimmed by 4 bases and V by 5 bases; bases with no gene match: 2. Germline assignment: CDR1 MNHNY and CDR2 SVGAGI (reference sequence).

This clonotype appeared a few times. The junction shows a germline mismatch at one end, possibly a read error. The genes are TRBV5-1 and TRBJ2-5; D gene unclear. Germline CDR1 SGHRS, CDR2 YFSETQ. The CDR3 sequence is 13 residues long. The CDR3 DNA is TGCGCCAGCAGCTCTAACGGGCAAGGGACCCAGTACTTC. Protein sequence: CASSSNGQGTQYF.

This clonotype was seen only a few times. This rearrangement joins TRBV24-1 to TRBJ1-1; D is ambiguous. The ends were cut back, 4 bases at V and 6 bases at J, with 11 bases in the middle. The CDR3 length is 13 residues. Germline V lookup: CDR1 KGHDR, CDR2 SFDVKD. The CDR3 here is CATSEEPFAEAFF. For the CDR3, the DNA is TGTGCCACCAGTGAAGAACCCTTCGCTGAAGCTTTCTTT.

Only a few counts were recorded for this clonotype. The chain uses TRBV5-6 and TRBJ2-1; D assignment may be TRBD1 or TRBD2 (7 bases each). Germline CDR1 SGHDT, CDR2 YYEEEE. V lost 3 bases to trimming and J lost 2 bases, with 12 bases between them. This CDR3 comprises 15 residues. The CDR3 sequence: CASSSGRGPYNEQFF. DNA for the CDR3: TGTGCCAGCAGCTCGGGGAGGGGGCCCTACAATGAGCAGTTCTTC.

This clonotype was picked up a small number of times. V is TRBV20-1 and J is TRBJ1-2, with TRBD1 identical over 7 bases. Per germline, CDR1 DFQATT and CDR2 SNEGSKA (reference sequence). V shed 3 bases and J 14 bases; nucleotides not matched to a gene: 6. CDR3 length equals 10 residues. In nucleotides, the CDR3 is TGCAGTGCTAGGGGACAGCCTAGGACCTTC. This codes for CSARGQPRTF.

This clonotype occurred a few times. The chain couples TRBV6-1 to TRBJ1-5; D not resolved. With 2 bases removed from V and 9 bases from J, the gap between germline ends came to 14 bases. Germline lookup yields CDR1 MNHNS and CDR2 SASEGT. The CDR3 loop spans 14 amino acids. Written as DNA, the CDR3 is TGTGCCAGCAGTGAATCGCAGGACTCGCGGCCCCAGCATTTT. It translates to CASSESQDSRPQHF.

The chain is built from TRBV24-1 and TRBJ2-1, with D hard to call. The V end was cut by 2 bases, the J end by 8 bases, with 6 bases between. The CDR3 length is 12 residues. Germline V CDR1 and CDR2: KGHDR, SFDVKD. CDR3 nucleotide sequence: TGTGCCACCAGTGATTATCGGGATGAGCAGTTCTTC. Translated: CATSDYRDEQFF.

This chain uses TRBV7-2 with TRBJ1-6, with TRBD1 as a possible D gene (6 bases). CDR3 length: 15 amino acids. Trimming took off 2 bases at V and 5 bases at J, with 10 bases between the two ends. Germline assignment: CDR1 SGHTA and CDR2 FQGNSA. The CDR3 sequence: CASSLYRDNNSPLHF. The CDR3 DNA reads TGTGCCAGCAGCTTATACAGGGACAATAATTCACCCCTCCACTTT.

This clonotype appeared many times. This chain joins TRBV6-5 and TRBJ1-5; D might be TRBD1 (5 bases). Between the trimmed V and J ends, which lost 8 bases and 7 bases, there was a span of 21 bases. The CDR3 extends over 15 amino acids. Germline CDR1 and CDR2: MNHEY and SVGAGI. For the CDR3, the DNA is TGTGCCAGCTCAAACGGGCAGGGAGACGACCAGCCCCAGCATTTT. Encoded protein: CASSNGQGDDQPQHF.

The J gene is TRBJ1-1, the V gene TRBV18, with D possibly matching TRBD1 (5 bases). Germline V CDR1 and CDR2: KGHSH, LQKENI. V lost 3 bases and J lost 9, with 17 bases in between. This CDR3 is 14 amino acids long. In DNA form, the CDR3 reads TGTGCCAGCTCACCCGGGGCGGGGCGGGGAAAAGCTTTCTTT. The encoded protein is CASSPGAGRGKAFF.

This clonotype was recorded a few times. The rearrangement uses TRBV3-1 and TRBJ2-3, with D uncertain. CDR1 and CDR2 from the germline V gene are LGHDT and YNNKEL (reference sequence). The CDR3 runs 15 residues. V lost 0 bases and J 8 bases, leaving 15 bases between the germline ends. CDR3 DNA: TGTGCCAGCAGCCAAGAAGGAGCAGGCAAGAGTACGCAGTATTTT. Protein sequence: CASSQEGAGKSTQYF.

This clonotype was picked up a small number of times. V gene TRBV12-3 or TRBV12-4 combines with J gene TRBJ1-2, with a tentative D call TRBD1 (5 bases). The V and J ends lost 5 bases and 4 bases respectively, with 11 bases between them. The CDR3 runs 13 residues. CDR3 DNA sequence: TGTGCCAGCAGTCTTATCGGGGGCTATGGCTACACCTTC. Protein sequence: CASSLIGGYGYTF.

This clonotype was seen a handful of times. V usage is TRBV7-9 and J usage is TRBJ1-2; TRBD1 aligns across 7 bases. The length of the CDR3 is 12 residues. After removal of 5 bases from V and 7 bases from J, the junction contained 4 bases not matched to a gene. The germline V gene has CDR1 SEHNR and CDR2 FQNEAQ (reference sequence). DNA for the CDR3: TGTGCCAGCAGCCGAGGGACAGTTGGCTACACCTTC. Its translation: CASSRGTVGYTF.

This clonotype was counted a few times. This sequence joins TRBV18 and TRBJ1-5; D ambiguous. The germline CDR1 and CDR2 sequences are KGHSH and LQKENI. V lost 2 bases and J lost 0, with 11 bases in between. The CDR3 loop spans 16 amino acids. This CDR3 reads CASSPSGSNSNQPQHF. In DNA, the CDR3 is TGTGCCAGCTCACCATCAGGTTCGAATAGCAATCAGCCCCAGCATTTT.

The V call is TRBV20-1, the J call TRBJ1-5; D is perhaps TRBD1 (5 bases). This CDR3 is 15 amino acids long. V shed 2 bases and J shed 5 bases, with 16 bases lying between them. Germline CDR1 reads DFQATT; CDR2 reads SNEGSKA (reference sequence). In nucleotides, the CDR3 is TGCAGTGCTAGACCTCCAGGGTCGAGGGATCAGCCCCAGCATTTT. The encoded protein is CSARPPGSRDQPQHF.

In DNA form, the CDR3 reads TGTGCCAGCAGCTTAACGCCTAGCGGGGGGTCTTTCTACAATGAGCAGTTCTTC. This translates into CASSLTPSGGSFYNEQFF. V usage is TRBV7-6 and J usage is TRBJ2-1, with 11 positions matching TRBD2. CDR1 and CDR2 from the germline V gene are SGHVS and FNYEAQ. The V gene end was trimmed by 2 bases and the J gene end by 3 bases; junction bases not matched to a gene: 9. This CDR3 region has 18 residues.